Sequencing of this TCR beta chain was carried out in a study of OX40 agonist ivuxolimab in advanced cancers. In regard to this clone: What it binds is unknown.

V gave up 2 bases and J gave up 0 bases, with 11 bases separating them. The germline gives CDR1 SGDLS, CDR2 YYNGEE. The CDR3 is made up of 15 amino acids. Whole-study results and caveats: CD8+ T cells were the subset that, on average, had more expanded clones than CD4+. Compared with others, partial responders at 0.1-3.0 mg/kg displayed clonal expansion among the lowest.

Profiled with immunoSEQ multiplex PCR; TCRdb holds only in-frame clones, not every one. The data hold 94,000 or so clones, with 80% to 90% observed a single time. The TCR sequence derives from an adult with an advanced solid tumor such as melanoma, head and neck, liver or kidney cancer. The starting material was CD4+ or CD8+ T cells sorted from blood, obtained in a trial of the OX40 agonist ivuxolimab. V gene TRBV9 combines with J gene TRBJ1-2; D remains ambiguous. The CDR3 nucleotides are TGTGCCAGCAGCGTTGGGAATGGGCCTAACTATGGCTACACCTTC. Its protein product is CASSVGNGPNYGYTF.